Shown below are 32 T cell receptor beta chains from a single sample sequenced in a study of blood T cell repertoires in COVID-19. Libraries were prepared by immunoSEQ multiplex PCR; TCRdb keeps only in-frame clonotypes and omits some of them. The sample shows around 450,000 clones, 75% to 90% of them seen only once. Sequencing was done on a sample of PBMCs or T cells enriched from blood (not recorded which). The receptors come from a woman aged 18-29 years who had recovered from COVID-19.

V usage is TRBV28 and J usage is TRBJ1-2, with 8 bases fitting TRBD1. J was trimmed by 1 base and V by 10 bases; bases with no gene match: 11. Germline CDR1 MDHEN, CDR2 SYDVKM. This CDR3 comprises 15 residues. The CDR3 sequence: CATRAEDRVNYGYTF. The CDR3 coding sequence is TGTGCCACCAGAGCGGAGGACAGGGTTAACTATGGCTACACCTTC.

V gene TRBV28 combines with J gene TRBJ2-7; D is possibly TRBD1 (5 bases). Looked up from germline, CDR1 is MDHEN and CDR2 is SYDVKM. The CDR3 totals 14 residues. V lost 10 bases to trimming and J lost 3 bases, with 19 bases between them. DNA of the CDR3: TGTGCCATCCGCGGTGGACATCCCCTCTACGAGCAGTACTTC. Translation gives CAIRGGHPLYEQYF.

This chain joins TRBV5-1 and TRBJ1-4, with D tentatively TRBD1 (5 bases). The CDR3 is 16 residues long. V shed 3 bases and J shed 3 bases, with 15 bases lying between them. CDR1 is SGHRS and CDR2 is YFSETQ in the germline V gene. CDR3 DNA sequence: TGCGCCAGCAGCTCCCTCGCGGGGGATCCTAATGAAAAACTGTTTTTT. It encodes CASSSLAGDPNEKLFF. The full variable domain, its missing parts supplied by reference TRBV5-1 and TRBJ1-4, is KAGVTQTPRYLIKTRGQQVTLSCSPISGHRSVSWYQQTPGQGLQFLFEYFSETQRNKGNFPGRFSGRQFSNSRSEMNVSTLELGDSALYLCASSSLAGDPNEKLFFGSGTQLSVL.

The V and J genes are TRBV9 and TRBJ2-2; D is ambiguous. Trimming left V 1 base short and J 6 bases short, with 7 bases between. Germline CDR1 reads SGDLS; CDR2 reads YYNGEE. CDR3 length: 13 residues. The CDR3 loop reads CASSVTVSGELFF. The CDR3 DNA reads as TGTGCCAGCAGCGTAACGGTATCCGGGGAGCTGTTTTTT.

The chain recombines TRBV6-5 with TRBJ1-3; D is perhaps TRBD1 (6 bases). The CDR3 has 15 amino acids. The V end lost 6 bases, the J end lost 4 bases, and 16 bases lay between the germline ends. In germline, CDR1 is MNHEY, CDR2 SVGAGI. Written as DNA, the CDR3 is TGTGCCAGCAGACGGGCAGGGGATGGGGGAAACACCATATATTTT. Translation: CASRRAGDGGNTIYF.

This chain links TRBV29-1 with TRBJ2-1, with 7 bases aligning to TRBD1. Losses at the gene ends were 6 bases for V and 7 bases for J; bases not matched to a gene: 9. Germline assignment: CDR1 SQVTM and CDR2 ANQGSEA. This CDR3 has 13 residues. In DNA form, the CDR3 reads TGCAGCGTGGATAGACAGGGACGGAATGAGCAGTTCTTC. It translates to CSVDRQGRNEQFF.

The chain employs TRBV3-1 (or the pseudogene TRBV3-2) and TRBJ2-6; D not resolved. The CDR3 has 16 residues. Trimming pared 4 bases from V and 0 bases from J, leaving 10 bases between. Looked up from germline, CDR1 is LGHDT and CDR2 is YNNKEL (reference sequence). Here the CDR3 reads CASSLTRASGANVLTF. The CDR3 DNA follows: TGTGCCAGCAGCCTCACCCGCGCCTCTGGGGCCAACGTCCTGACTTTC.

This chain uses TRBV3-1 (or the pseudogene TRBV3-2) with TRBJ2-7, with a tentative D call TRBD2 (5 bases). The CDR3 contains 14 residues. Germline loops: CDR1 LGHDT, CDR2 YNNKEL (reference sequence). Trimming cost V 0 bases and J 13 bases, with 19 bases left between them. CDR3 DNA sequence: TGTGCCAGCAGCCAAGATCTTTCGGGTCGGAGGAAATACTTC. Translating it yields CASSQDLSGRRKYF.

The rearrangement uses TRBV7-8 and TRBJ1-1; no definite D call. The ends were cut back, 0 bases at V and 11 bases at J, with 19 bases in the middle. Germline values: CDR1 SGHVS, CDR2 FQNEAQ. The CDR3 sequence is 15 residues long. CDR3 loop: CASSLASTGIREAFF. CDR3 DNA: TGTGCCAGCAGCTTAGCTTCTACGGGGATCCGTGAGGCTTTCTTT. The variable domain in full, completed from reference TRBV7-8 and TRBJ1-1, reads GAGVSQSPRYKVAKRGQDVALRCDPISGHVSLFWYQQALGQGPEFLTYFQNEAQLDKSGLPSDRFFAERPEGSVSTLKIQRTQQEDSAVYLCASSLASTGIREAFFGQGTRLTVV.

The J gene is TRBJ2-1, the V gene TRBV5-1; 10 bases align to TRBD2. The CDR3 has 15 residues. The germline V gene has CDR1 SGHRS and CDR2 YFSETQ. With V trimmed by 5 bases and J by 7 bases, 9 bases remained unmatched. The CDR3 DNA reads TGCGCCAGCAGTTTAAGCGGGGGGGAGGAGAATGAGCAGTTCTTC. This gives the protein CASSLSGGEENEQFF. Full variable domain (outside the CDR3, taken from reference TRBV5-1 and TRBJ2-1): KAGVTQTPRYLIKTRGQQVTLSCSPISGHRSVSWYQQTPGQGLQFLFEYFSETQRNKGNFPGRFSGRQFSNSRSEMNVSTLELGDSALYLCASSLSGGEENEQFFGPGTRLTVL.

CDR3 sequence: CAWRTAFSYEQYF. CDR3 sequence (DNA): TGTGCCTGGAGGACAGCTTTTTCCTACGAGCAGTACTTC. The chain links TRBV30 to TRBJ2-7, with D possibly TRBD1 on 5 matching bases. V lost 3 bases to trimming and J lost 1 base, with 10 bases between them. CDR3 length: 13 amino acids. The germline CDR1 and CDR2 sequences are GTSNPN and SVGIG (reference sequence).

The rearrangement links TRBV28 to TRBJ1-3, with a tentative D call TRBD1 (5 bases). Germline V gives CDR1 MDHEN, CDR2 SYDVKM. Trimming took off 3 bases at V and 11 bases at J, with 26 bases between the two ends. This CDR3 comprises 17 residues. CDR3 loop: CASSLGVAPTARSAIYF. The CDR3 region has the DNA TGTGCCAGCAGTTTGGGCGTGGCCCCGACAGCCCGGAGCGCCATATATTTT.

Only one count was recorded for this clone. This rearrangement joins TRBV2 to TRBJ1-1; no reliable D call. Trimming cost V 1 base and J 6 bases, with 6 bases left between them. The CDR3 contains 12 residues. CDR1 is SNHLY and CDR2 is FYNNEI in the germline V gene. CDR3 nucleotides: TGTGCCAGCAGTGAAGGACTGCCTGAAGCTTTCTTT. Its translation is CASSEGLPEAFF.

The genes are TRBV12-5 and TRBJ2-1; 7 bases line up with TRBD1. CDR1 LGHNT and CDR2 FRNRAP come from the germline V gene. The CDR3 is made up of 15 amino acids. V lost 4 bases and J lost 7; bases outside the gene matches: 10. CDR3 in DNA: TGTGCTAGTGGTTCGGCTCCTACAGGGGAAAATGAGCAGTTCTTC. Residues: CASGSAPTGENEQFF.

The chain combines TRBV14 with TRBJ1-2, with 8 bases identical to TRBD1. Germline V gene lookup returns CDR1 SGHDN and CDR2 FVKESK. With 4 bases clipped from V and 6 bases from J, the junction kept 16 bases outside the gene matches. The CDR3 covers 17 residues. CDR3 sequence reads: CASSPRGLFLTPHGYTF. CDR3 DNA: TGTGCCAGCAGCCCCAGGGGGCTTTTCCTGACCCCGCATGGCTACACCTTC.

The V call is TRBV19, the J call TRBJ2-7; D unresolved. The CDR3 contains 15 residues. The germline V gene has CDR1 LNHDA and CDR2 SQIVND (reference sequence). V lost 3 bases and J lost 0, with 12 bases in between. The CDR3 reads CASSMALKSSYEQYF. DNA for the CDR3: TGTGCCAGTAGTATGGCTCTTAAAAGCTCCTACGAGCAGTACTTC.

This clone was seen just once. The chain links TRBV4-1 to TRBJ1-4, with D possibly TRBD1 on 5 matching bases. This CDR3 has 15 amino acids. Per germline, CDR1 MGHRA and CDR2 YSYEKL. The V and J ends lost 0 bases and 7 bases respectively, with 12 bases between them. CDR3 nucleotides: TGCGCCAGCAGCCAAGAAGGGGCCGTCGGTGAAAAACTGTTTTTT. This sequence encodes CASSQEGAVGEKLFF.

With regard to this clone: Other DNA sequences in the sample encode the same CDR3. V is TRBV6-5 and J is TRBJ1-2; 7 positions agree with TRBD1. V was pared by 5 bases and J by 6 bases, with 3 bases of the junction left unmatched. Germline CDR1 is MNHEY and CDR2 is SVGAGI. This CDR3 has 12 amino acids. CDR3: CASSRTGDGYTF. The CDR3, as DNA: TGTGCCAGCAGTCGCACAGGGGATGGCTACACCTTC.

This clone was seen a few times. The rearrangement joins TRBV4-1 to TRBJ1-5; D remains unclear. Trimming cost V 1 base and J 2 bases, with 9 bases left between them. CDR3 size: 15 residues. Germline V gene sequence: CDR1 MGHRA, CDR2 YSYEKL. This CDR3 reads CASSQGVAGNQPQHF. DNA for the CDR3: TGCGCCAGCAGCCAAGGGGTAGCGGGCAATCAGCCCCAGCATTTT.

This clone came up once. The sample holds other DNA sequences that translate to the same CDR3. This rearrangement joins TRBV27 to TRBJ1-1; 10 bases align to TRBD1. The CDR3 consists of 15 residues. Trimming cost V 5 bases and J 1 base; bases outside gene matches: 4. Germline V gene data show CDR1 as MNHEY and CDR2 as SMNVEV (reference sequence). CDR3 protein: CASSPRTGGNTEAFF. The CDR3 nucleotides read TGTGCCAGCAGTCCCCGGACAGGGGGGAACACTGAAGCTTTCTTT.

The chain joins TRBV2 to TRBJ1-6; weak D call: TRBD1 (5 bases). Looked up from germline, CDR1 is SNHLY and CDR2 is FYNNEI. The V gene lost 3 bases and the J gene lost 8 bases, with 14 bases spanning the gap. The CDR3 runs 15 residues. The DNA of the CDR3 is TGTGCCAGCAGTGAGAGGCAGGGATCGGATTCACCCCTCCACTTT. It is translated as CASSERQGSDSPLHF. The full variable domain, completed using reference TRBV2 and TRBJ1-6, is EPEVTQTPSHQVTQMGQEVILRCVPISNHLYFYWYRQILGQKVEFLVSFYNNEISEKSEIFDDQFSVERPDGSNFTLKIRSTKLEDSAMYFCASSERQGSDSPLHFGNGTRLTVT.

CDR3 sequence reads: CASSPLSGAAETQYF. DNA of the CDR3: TGTGCCAGCTCACCTCTTAGCGGGGCCGCGGAGACCCAGTACTTC. The V call is TRBV18, the J call TRBJ2-5; 8 positions agree with TRBD2. The CDR3 sequence is 15 residues long. Losses at the gene ends were 3 bases for V and 5 bases for J; bases not matched to a gene: 8. Germline V gives CDR1 KGHSH, CDR2 LQKENI.

This sequence joins TRBV5-1 and TRBJ1-3; tentative D call: TRBD1 (5 bases). The CDR3 length is 16 residues. Trimming shortened V by 0 bases and J by 0 bases, and 10 bases separated the two germline ends. Per germline, CDR1 SGHRS and CDR2 YFSETQ. Here the CDR3 reads CASSLVGPRSGNTIYF. CDR3 in DNA: TGCGCCAGCAGCTTGGTGGGGCCCCGCTCTGGAAACACCATATATTTT.

V gene TRBV28 combines with J gene TRBJ1-2; D is possibly TRBD1 (6 bases). Germline CDR1 is MDHEN and CDR2 is SYDVKM. The ends were cut back, 3 bases at V and 8 bases at J, with 19 bases in the middle. The CDR3 is 15 residues long. In nucleotides, the CDR3 is TGTGCCAGCAGTTTTGGGGGCGGGTTATTGAGGGGCTACACCTTC. It is translated as CASSFGGGLLRGYTF.

The chain has TRBV2 and TRBJ2-5; 10 positions agree with TRBD2. V lost 6 bases, J lost 3 bases, and 7 bases stayed unmatched. The CDR3 runs 15 residues. Germline loops: CDR1 SNHLY, CDR2 FYNNEI. The DNA of the CDR3 is TGTGCCAGCAGACCCTGGAGCGGGGGGGAAGAGACCCAGTACTTC. Its translation is CASRPWSGGEETQYF.

V gene TRBV30 combines with J gene TRBJ1-1; TRBD1 aligns across 8 bases. V shed 3 bases, J shed 3 bases, and the junction held 9 bases outside the gene matches. CDR1 GTSNPN and CDR2 SVGIG come from the germline V gene (reference sequence). This CDR3 comprises 15 residues. The CDR3 nucleotides read TGTGCCTGGAGGACCCCGACAGGGGAGCACACTGAAGCTTTCTTT. It encodes CAWRTPTGEHTEAFF.

V is TRBV4-2 and J is TRBJ2-1, with TRBD2 identical over 8 bases. V lost 0 bases, J lost 9 bases, and 16 bases stayed unmatched. Germline V gives CDR1 LGHNA, CDR2 YNFKEQ. This CDR3 comprises 18 residues. CDR3 amino acids: CASSQEGVGGGRSGEQFF. CDR3 bases: TGTGCCAGCAGCCAAGAGGGAGTCGGCGGGGGGAGGTCTGGTGAGCAGTTCTTC.

This chain joins TRBV5-6 and TRBJ1-2, with D possibly TRBD1 on 6 matching bases. CDR3 length: 14 residues. V was trimmed by 4 bases and J by 3 bases, leaving 13 bases between them. Germline CDR1 is SGHDT and CDR2 is YYEEEE. CDR3 DNA: TGTGCCAGCAGCCTAATTGCAGGGGACTATGGCTACACCTTC. Translation: CASSLIAGDYGYTF.

J is TRBJ2-5 and V is TRBV4-1; no reliable D call. The germline V gene has CDR1 MGHRA and CDR2 YSYEKL. Trimming took 0 bases from V and 3 from J, leaving 5 bases between them. The CDR3 is 13 amino acids. CDR3: CASSQDLEETQYF. The CDR3 region has the DNA TGCGCCAGCAGCCAAGATTTAGAAGAGACCCAGTACTTC.

In DNA form, the CDR3 reads TGTGCCAGCAGCGTAGGGGGGCTGGGAAACACCATATATTTT. This codes for CASSVGGLGNTIYF. The rearrangement uses TRBV9 and TRBJ1-3; perhaps TRBD1 as D (6 bases). The V gene lost 0 bases and the J gene lost 4 bases, with 8 bases spanning the gap. The CDR3 has 14 amino acids. Germline lookup yields CDR1 SGDLS and CDR2 YYNGEE. Complete variable domain (other parts from reference TRBV9 and TRBJ1-3): DSGVTQTPKHLITATGQRVTLRCSPRSGDLSVYWYQQSLDQGLQFLIQYYNGEERAKGNILERFSAQQFPDLHSELNLSSLELGDSALYFCASSVGGLGNTIYFGEGSWLTVV.

J is TRBJ2-7 and V is TRBV4-2, with D uncertain. Deletions cut 2 bases from V and 2 bases from J, with 10 bases between. Germline lookup yields CDR1 LGHNA and CDR2 YNFKEQ. The CDR3 has 14 amino acids. The CDR3 sequence is CASSQIQETYEQYF. In DNA form, the CDR3 reads TGTGCCAGCAGCCAAATTCAGGAAACCTACGAGCAGTACTTC.

The gene calls are TRBV2 and TRBJ2-2, with 7 nucleotides matching TRBD1. CDR3 length equals 11 residues. From germline, CDR1 is SNHLY and CDR2 FYNNEI. Trimming took 10 bases from V and 8 from J; bases not matched to a gene: 4. CDR3 protein: CATTGEGELFF. As DNA, the CDR3 is TGTGCCACCACAGGGGAGGGGGAGCTGTTTTTT.